The 9 T cell receptor beta chains below come from one sample, sequenced in a study of cytomegalovirus exposure and HLA in healthy donors (TCRdb year 2017). The library was produced with the immunoSEQ multiplex PCR assay. A mixture of 60 forward primers for TCR Vbeta segments and 13 reverse primers for TCR Jbeta segments was used in the multiplex PCR. TCRdb retrieved this table from immuneACCESS and kept in-frame rearrangements only. Not all clones are present; in checked studies, unresolved V genes account for under half, and no reason is known for the remainder. The sample table shows approximately 87,000 clones, and 81% are seen once. The biggest ten clones account for roughly 4% of the sample. Sequenced sample: PBMCs. These TCRs come from a woman in her 70s in good health and CMV-seropositive.

This chain connects TRBV6-5 to TRBJ1-4; D is unclear. V was clipped by 6 bases and J by 8 bases, with 16 bases between them. The CDR3 contains 14 residues. Germline CDR1 MNHEY, CDR2 SVGAGI. The CDR3 region is CASSPGSNGEKLFF. The CDR3 DNA reads as TGTGCCAGCAGCCCAGGATCGAATGGGGAAAAACTGTTTTTT.

The chain employs TRBV7-2 and TRBJ2-7, with TRBD2 identical over 10 bases. From germline, CDR1 is SGHTA and CDR2 FQGNSA. V shed 1 base and J 6 bases; nucleotides not matched to a gene: 9. The CDR3 covers 16 residues. CDR3 loop: CASSLGAPAGGSEQYF. In DNA form, the CDR3 reads TGTGCCAGCAGCTTAGGGGCCCCAGCGGGAGGGAGCGAGCAGTACTTC.

The rearrangement joins TRBV19 to TRBJ2-7, with TRBD1 matching 9 bases. V was pared by 7 bases and J by 2 bases, with 9 bases of the junction left unmatched. Germline CDR1 LNHDA, CDR2 SQIVND (reference sequence). This CDR3 has 15 amino acids. The CDR3 nucleotides read TGTGCCAGTACAACGGACAGGGGAGGTACCTACGAGCAGTACTTC. It codes for CASTTDRGGTYEQYF.

Regarding this clone: Other DNA sequences from this sample encode an identical CDR3 as well. V gene TRBV30 combines with J gene TRBJ2-1; maybe TRBD1 (6 bases). This CDR3 is 14 amino acids long. From germline, CDR1 is GTSNPN and CDR2 SVGIG (reference sequence). V dropped 4 bases and J dropped 1 base, with 11 bases sitting between them. The DNA for the CDR3 is TGTGCCTGGACCTCAGGGGTTTCCTACAATGAGCAGTTCTTC. It yields the protein CAWTSGVSYNEQFF.

This sequence joins TRBV18 and TRBJ2-5; 10 bases are shared with TRBD1. The J call may be in error: the DNA end matches TRBJ2-7 better. The CDR3 is made up of 15 amino acids. The germline gives CDR1 KGHSH, CDR2 LQKENI. In DNA, the CDR3 is TGTGCCAGCTCATCTCTCCGGGACAGGGGCCACGAGCAGTACTTC. Protein: CASSSLRDRGHEQYF.

The chain has TRBV7-2 and TRBJ2-1; TRBD1 matches at 8 bases. The CDR3 is made up of 16 amino acids. The J segment lost 5 bases and the V segment lost 5 bases, leaving 11 bases of the junction unmatched. CDR1 and CDR2 (germline): SGHTA, FQGNSA. CDR3 nucleotides: TGTGCCAGCAGCCCCCCCGGCCCAGGGGGCCACAATGAGCAGTTCTTC. It codes for CASSPPGPGGHNEQFF.

This chain joins TRBV19 and TRBJ2-3; 7 nucleotides align to TRBD1. Germline CDR1 is LNHDA and CDR2 is SQIVND (reference sequence). V trimming: 3 bases; J trimming: 0 bases; junction bases outside the gene matches: 9. This CDR3 is 17 amino acids long. As DNA, the CDR3 is TGTGCCAGTAGTATTGACAGGGATCGTCGGAGCACAGATACGCAGTATTTT. This sequence encodes CASSIDRDRRSTDTQYF.

The gene calls are TRBV5-4 and TRBJ2-1, with D uncertain. Trimming shortened V by 5 bases and J by 5 bases, and 5 bases separated the two germline ends. Germline assignment: CDR1 SGHNT and CDR2 YYREEE (reference sequence). The CDR3 is 11 residues long. DNA for the CDR3: TGTGCCAGCAGTCGAGACAATGAGCAGTTCTTC. It is translated as CASSRDNEQFF.

This clone appeared a few times. The rearrangement links TRBV15 to TRBJ1-4; a possible D gene is TRBD1 (6 bases). Germline V gene sequence: CDR1 LNHNV, CDR2 YYDKDF (reference sequence). The CDR3 has 16 amino acids. The germline V and J ends were trimmed by 5 bases and 0 bases, with 13 bases remaining between them. The CDR3 spells CATSPGTFATNEKLFF. CDR3 DNA sequence: TGTGCCACCAGCCCGGGGACATTTGCAACTAATGAAAAACTGTTTTTT.